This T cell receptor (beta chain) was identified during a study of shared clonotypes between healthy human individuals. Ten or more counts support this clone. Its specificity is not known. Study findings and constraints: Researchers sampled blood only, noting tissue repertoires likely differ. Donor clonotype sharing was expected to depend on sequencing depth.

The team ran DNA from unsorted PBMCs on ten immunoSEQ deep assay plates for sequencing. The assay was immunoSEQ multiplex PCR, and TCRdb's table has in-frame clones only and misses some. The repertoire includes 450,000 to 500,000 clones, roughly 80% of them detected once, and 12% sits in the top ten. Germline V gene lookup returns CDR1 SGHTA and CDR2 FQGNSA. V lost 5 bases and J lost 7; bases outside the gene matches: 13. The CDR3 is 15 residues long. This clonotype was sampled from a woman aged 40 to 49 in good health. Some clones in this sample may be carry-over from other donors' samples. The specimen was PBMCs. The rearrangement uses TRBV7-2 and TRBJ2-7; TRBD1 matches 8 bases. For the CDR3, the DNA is TGTGCCAGCAGCGCACAGACAGGGGTAACGAGGGAGCAGTACTTC. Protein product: CASSAQTGVTREQYF.